A selection of T cell receptor beta chains follows, all from one sample in a study of blood T cell repertoires in COVID-19. The table came from immunoSEQ multiplex PCR; TCRdb's copy has only in-frame clones and leaves some out. The sample lists around 78,000 clones; roughly 90% were seen once. Sequencing was done on a sample of PBMCs or T cells enriched from blood (not recorded which). These receptors came from a woman aged 45-59 years with acute COVID-19. Both conserved end residues are part of each CDR3. Fields, in order: clone size, J gene, V gene, D gene, CDR3 protein, CDR3 DNA. The D gene is left open where the match is weak. Expanded clones get a size class; other rows say once, few or many, or leave the size out.

>.|TRBJ1-1|TRBV11-3|.
CASSLEGRSGDTEAFF
TGTGCCAGCAGCTTAGAGGGTCGATCAGGGGACACTGAAGCTTTCTTT
>.|TRBJ2-1|TRBV4-1|TRBD2
CASSQDRAGGVDEQFF
TGCGCCAGCAGCCAAGATAGAGCGGGGGGGGTGGATGAGCAGTTCTTC
>.|TRBJ1-5|TRBV2|.
CASSGDIDSNQPQHF
TGTGCCAGCAGTGGGGACATCGATAGCAATCAGCCCCAGCATTTT
>.|TRBJ1-1|TRBV7-9|TRBD1
CASSSGQGRTEAFF
TGTGCCAGCAGCTCTGGACAGGGTAGAACTGAAGCTTTCTTT
>few|TRBJ1-1|TRBV11-2|.
CASSLTAFTEAFF
TGTGCCAGCAGCTTGACAGCCTTCACTGAAGCTTTCTTT
>.|TRBJ1-4|TRBV19|TRBD1
CASTADREGEKLFF
TGTGCCAGTACCGCAGACAGGGAAGGCGAAAAACTGTTTTTT
>.|TRBJ1-1|TRBV7-8|.
CASSLGQGTEAFF
TGTGCCAGCAGCTTAGGCCAGGGCACTGAAGCTTTCTTT
>.|TRBJ1-2|TRBV21-1|.
CASSKGAGEYGYTF
TGTGCCAGCAGCAAAGGGGCAGGGGAGTATGGCTACACCTTC
>.|TRBJ2-5|TRBV3-1/TRBV3-2|.
CASSTNSGQETQYF
TGTGCCAGCAGCACGAATAGCGGCCAAGAGACCCAGTACTTC
>.|TRBJ2-1|TRBV10-2|.
CASSDPSVYNEQFF
TGCGCCAGCAGTGACCCTAGCGTCTACAATGAGCAGTTCTTC
>.|TRBJ1-1|TRBV18|.
CASSPEGGGEAFF
TGTGCCAGCTCACCAGAGGGGGGGGGTGAAGCTTTCTTT
>.|TRBJ2-7|TRBV9|.
CASSQRQDPTYEQYF
TGTGCCAGCAGCCAGCGACAGGACCCTACCTACGAGCAGTACTTC
>once|TRBJ2-2|TRBV30|.
CAWSLRHGELFF
TGTGCCTGGAGCTTGCGGCACGGGGAGCTGTTTTTT
>.|TRBJ1-1|TRBV3-1/TRBV3-2|.
CASSQDLPQGSTEAFF
TGTGCCAGCAGCCAAGATCTCCCCCAGGGTAGTACTGAAGCTTTCTTT
>.|TRBJ2-5|TRBV27|.
CASSPLGRQETQYF
TGTGCCAGCAGTCCCCTGGGGCGACAAGAGACCCAGTACTTC
>.|TRBJ2-2|TRBV24-1|.
CATSDPGAGSGAGELFF
TGTGCCACCAGTGACCCCGGAGCGGGTTCCGGAGCCGGGGAGCTGTTTTTT
>.|TRBJ1-1|TRBV27|TRBD1
CASSGRGQTEAFF
TGTGCCAGCAGTGGCAGGGGGCAGACTGAAGCTTTCTTT
>once|TRBJ1-6|TRBV11-2|TRBD1
CASSPGQGGSPLHF
TGTGCCAGCAGCCCGGGACAGGGAGGTTCACCCCTCCACTTT
>.|TRBJ2-1|TRBV9|.
CASSVVRRPSYNEQFF
TGTGCCAGCAGCGTAGTGAGGCGACCCTCCTACAATGAGCAGTTCTTC
>.|TRBJ2-2|TRBV4-2|TRBD2
CASSQESGLAGSRGGELFF
TGTGCCAGCAGCCAAGAGTCTGGACTAGCGGGATCGCGGGGCGGGGAGCTGTTTTTT
>.|TRBJ2-1|TRBV5-4|TRBD2
CASSTRLAGFSNEQFF
TGTGCCAGCAGCACCCGACTAGCGGGGTTTTCTAATGAGCAGTTCTTC
>.|TRBJ2-2|TRBV7-9|TRBD2
CASSMGAAGGVTGELFF
TGTGCCAGCAGCATGGGGGCGGCGGGAGGAGTCACCGGGGAGCTGTTTTTT
>.|TRBJ1-2|TRBV9|TRBD1
CASSVDRDRGHYGYTF
TGTGCCAGCAGCGTAGACCGAGACAGGGGGCACTATGGCTACACCTTC
>.|TRBJ1-2|TRBV12-3/TRBV12-4|.
CASSFMENYGYTF
TGTGCCAGCAGTTTCATGGAGAACTATGGCTACACCTTC
>.|TRBJ1-1|TRBV7-9|.
CASSFQGNTEAFF
TGTGCCAGCAGCTTCCAGGGGAACACTGAAGCTTTCTTT
>.|TRBJ1-1|TRBV9|.
CASSPGMNTEAFF
TGTGCCAGCAGCCCGGGAATGAACACTGAAGCTTTCTTT
>.|TRBJ2-1|TRBV18|.
CASSPPFPGEQFF
TGTGCCAGCTCACCACCCTTCCCCGGTGAGCAGTTCTTC
>.|TRBJ2-1|TRBV5-4|TRBD2
CASSPGTSGYNEQFF
TGTGCCAGCAGCCCCGGGACTAGCGGCTACAATGAGCAGTTCTTC
>.|TRBJ1-5|TRBV6-5|TRBD1
CASSRTGGSNQPQHF
TGTGCCAGCAGTAGAACAGGGGGAAGCAATCAGCCCCAGCATTTT
>few|TRBJ2-1|TRBV11-2|TRBD2
CASSLEHIRASGAISNEQFF
TGTGCCAGCAGCTTAGAACACATCCGGGCTAGCGGGGCCATTAGCAATGAGCAGTTCTTC
>.|TRBJ2-1|TRBV4-2|.
CASSQEWGGHNEQFF
TGTGCCAGCAGCCAAGAGTGGGGGGGGCACAATGAGCAGTTCTTC
>.|TRBJ2-1|TRBV7-2|TRBD2
CASSPVIAGGGLF
TGTGCCAGCAGCCCAGTCATAGCGGGAGGGGGACTCTTC
>few|TRBJ2-1|TRBV7-8|TRBD2
CASIQTRVTSGNEQFF
TGTGCCAGCATTCAAACCCGAGTTACTAGCGGCAATGAGCAGTTCTTC
>.|TRBJ2-5|TRBV12-3/TRBV12-4|.
CASSPSEYQYF
TGTGCCAGCAGTCCGAGCGAGTACCAGTACTTC
>.|TRBJ1-5|TRBV7-6|.
CASSDTSRRGSNQPQHF
TGTGCCAGCAGCGATACCTCGCGGAGGGGAAGCAATCAGCCCCAGCATTTT
>.|TRBJ2-1|TRBV11-3|.
CASSRDWLASSYNEQFF
TGTGCCAGCAGCCGTGACTGGCTAGCGTCCTCCTACAATGAGCAGTTCTTC
>.|TRBJ1-5|TRBV18|.
CASSPGVGANQPQHF
TGTGCCAGCTCACCCGGGGTGGGGGCCAATCAGCCCCAGCATTTT
>.|TRBJ2-1|TRBV5-4|TRBD2
CASSYRGGSYNEQFF
TGTGCCAGCTCATATCGCGGGGGTTCCTACAATGAGCAGTTCTTC
>.|TRBJ1-2|TRBV3-1/TRBV3-2|TRBD1
CASSPRQGKGYTF
TGTGCCAGCAGCCCACGACAGGGGAAGGGCTACACCTTC
>.|TRBJ1-3|TRBV6-5|TRBD1
CASSPDRATRNTIYF
TGTGCCAGCAGTCCTGACAGGGCCACAAGAAACACCATATATTTT
>.|TRBJ2-5|TRBV7-7|TRBD1
CASSLGTGGSETQYF
TGTGCCAGCAGCTTAGGGACAGGGGGGTCGGAGACCCAGTACTTC